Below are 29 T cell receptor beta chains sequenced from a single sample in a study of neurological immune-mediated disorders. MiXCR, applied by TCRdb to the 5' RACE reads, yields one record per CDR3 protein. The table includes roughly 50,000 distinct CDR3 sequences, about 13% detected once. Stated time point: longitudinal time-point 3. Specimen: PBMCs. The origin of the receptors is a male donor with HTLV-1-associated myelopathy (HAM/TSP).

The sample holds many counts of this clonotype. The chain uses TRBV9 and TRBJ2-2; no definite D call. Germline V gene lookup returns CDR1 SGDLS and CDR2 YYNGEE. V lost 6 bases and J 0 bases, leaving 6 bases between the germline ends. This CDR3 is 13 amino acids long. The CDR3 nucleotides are TGTGCCAGCACAGAGTCGAACACCGGGGAGCTGTTTTTT. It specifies CASTESNTGELFF.

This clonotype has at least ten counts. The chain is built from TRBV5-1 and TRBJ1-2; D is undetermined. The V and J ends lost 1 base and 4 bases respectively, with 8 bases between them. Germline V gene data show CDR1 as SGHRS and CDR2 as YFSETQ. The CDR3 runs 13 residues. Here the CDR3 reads CASSLTFAYGYTF. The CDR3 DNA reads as TGCGCCAGCAGCTTGACTTTCGCCTATGGCTACACCTTC.

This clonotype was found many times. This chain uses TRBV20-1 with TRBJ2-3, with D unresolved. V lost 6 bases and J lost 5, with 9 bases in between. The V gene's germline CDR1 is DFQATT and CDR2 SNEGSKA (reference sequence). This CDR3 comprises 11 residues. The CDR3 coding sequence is TGCAGTGCCCCCCGCGGAGATACGCAGTATTTT. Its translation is CSAPRGDTQYF.

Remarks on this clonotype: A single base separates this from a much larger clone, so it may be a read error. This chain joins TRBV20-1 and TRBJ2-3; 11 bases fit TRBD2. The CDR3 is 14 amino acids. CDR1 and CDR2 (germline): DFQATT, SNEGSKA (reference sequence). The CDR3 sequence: CCARLAGFTDTQYF. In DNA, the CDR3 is TGCTGTGCTAGACTAGCGGGGTTCACAGATACGCAGTATTTT.

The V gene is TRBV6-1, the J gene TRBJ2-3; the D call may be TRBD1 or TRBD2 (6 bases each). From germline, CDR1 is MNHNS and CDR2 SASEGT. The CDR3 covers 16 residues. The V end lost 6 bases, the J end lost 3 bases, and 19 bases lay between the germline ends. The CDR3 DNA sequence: TGTGCCAGCAGACCCAAGCGATCGGGGGCGACAGATACGCAGTATTTT. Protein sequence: CASRPKRSGATDTQYF.

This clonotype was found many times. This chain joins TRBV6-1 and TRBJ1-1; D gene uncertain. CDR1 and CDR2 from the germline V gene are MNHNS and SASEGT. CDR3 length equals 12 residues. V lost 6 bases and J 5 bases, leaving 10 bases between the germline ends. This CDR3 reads CASRGVETEAFF. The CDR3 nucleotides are TGTGCCAGCAGGGGTGTGGAGACTGAAGCTTTCTTT.

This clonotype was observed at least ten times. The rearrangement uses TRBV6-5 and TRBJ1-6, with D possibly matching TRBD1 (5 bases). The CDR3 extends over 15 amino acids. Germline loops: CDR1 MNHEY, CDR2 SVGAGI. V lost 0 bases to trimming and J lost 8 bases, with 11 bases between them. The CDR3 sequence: CASSYSTVGDSPLHF. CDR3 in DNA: TGTGCCAGCAGTTACTCGACAGTGGGGGATTCACCCCTCCACTTT.

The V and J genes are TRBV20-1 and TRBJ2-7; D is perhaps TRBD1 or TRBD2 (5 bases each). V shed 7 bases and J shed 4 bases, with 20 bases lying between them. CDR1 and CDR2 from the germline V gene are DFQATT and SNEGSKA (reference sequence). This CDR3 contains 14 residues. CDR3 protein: CSVPPVGRQYEQYF. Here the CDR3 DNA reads TGCAGTGTTCCTCCCGTGGGACGTCAATACGAGCAGTACTTC.

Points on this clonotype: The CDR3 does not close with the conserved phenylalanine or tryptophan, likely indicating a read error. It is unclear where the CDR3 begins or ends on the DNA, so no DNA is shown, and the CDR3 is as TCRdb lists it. CDR3 residues: CASSTPTGMNTEAVL. The chain joins TRBV5-1 to TRBJ1-1; the table's D call, TRBD1, has no DNA check behind it. CDR1 and CDR2 from the germline V gene are SGHRS and YFSETQ. The CDR3 adds up to 15 amino acids, both ends counted.

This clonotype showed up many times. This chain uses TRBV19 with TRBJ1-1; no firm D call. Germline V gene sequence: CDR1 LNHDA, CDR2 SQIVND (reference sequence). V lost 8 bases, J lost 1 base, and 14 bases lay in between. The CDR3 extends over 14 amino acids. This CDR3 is CASRRPGQNTEAFF. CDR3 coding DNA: TGTGCCAGTCGCCGACCAGGCCAGAACACTGAAGCTTTCTTT. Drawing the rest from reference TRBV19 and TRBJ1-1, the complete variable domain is DGGITQSPKYLFRKEGQNVTLSCEQNLNHDAMYWYRQDPGQGLRLIYYSQIVNDFQKGDIAEGYSVSREKKESFPLTVTSAQKNPTAFYLCASRRPGQNTEAFFGQGTRLTVV.

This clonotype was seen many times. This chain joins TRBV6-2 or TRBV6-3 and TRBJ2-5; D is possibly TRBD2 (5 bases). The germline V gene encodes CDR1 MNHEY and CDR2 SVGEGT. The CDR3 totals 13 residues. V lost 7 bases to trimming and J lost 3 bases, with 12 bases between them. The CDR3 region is CASKVEAEETQYF. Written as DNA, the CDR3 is TGTGCCAGCAAGGTGGAGGCAGAAGAGACCCAGTACTTC.

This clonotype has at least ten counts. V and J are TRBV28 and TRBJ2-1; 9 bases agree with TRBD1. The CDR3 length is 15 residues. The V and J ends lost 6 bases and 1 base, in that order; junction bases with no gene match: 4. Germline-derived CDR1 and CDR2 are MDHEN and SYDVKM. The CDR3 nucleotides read TGTGCCAGCAGGGGGGACAGGGAATCCTACAATGAGCAGTTCTTC. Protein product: CASRGDRESYNEQFF.

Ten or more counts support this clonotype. DNA of the CDR3: TGTGCCAGCAGTTTTTGGGGCCCGGGACAACTCGGCAATGAGCAGTTCTTC. This translates into CASSFWGPGQLGNEQFF. This sequence joins TRBV28 and TRBJ2-1; D perhaps matches TRBD1 (6 bases). This CDR3 comprises 17 residues. The V end lost 3 bases, the J end lost 6 bases, and 21 bases lay between the germline ends. CDR1 is MDHEN and CDR2 is SYDVKM in the germline V gene. Variable domain in full (rest from reference TRBV28 and TRBJ2-1): DVKVTQSSRYLVKRTGEKVFLECVQDMDHENMFWYRQDPGLGLRLIYFSYDVKMKEKGDIPEGYSVSREKKERFSLILESASTNQTSMYLCASSFWGPGQLGNEQFFGPGTRLTVL.

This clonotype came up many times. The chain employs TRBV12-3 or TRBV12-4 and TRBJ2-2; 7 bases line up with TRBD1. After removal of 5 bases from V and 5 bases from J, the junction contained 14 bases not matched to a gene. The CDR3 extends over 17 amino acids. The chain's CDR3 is CASSLWGPGTVTGELFF. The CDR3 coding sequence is TGTGCCAGCAGTCTTTGGGGTCCCGGGACAGTAACCGGGGAGCTGTTTTTT.

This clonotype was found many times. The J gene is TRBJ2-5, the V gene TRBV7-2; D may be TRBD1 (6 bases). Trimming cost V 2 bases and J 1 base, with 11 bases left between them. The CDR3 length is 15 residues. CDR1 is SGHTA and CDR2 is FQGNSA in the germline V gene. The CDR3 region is CASSLWTEAQETQYF. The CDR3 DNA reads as TGTGCCAGCAGCTTATGGACAGAGGCCCAAGAGACCCAGTACTTC.

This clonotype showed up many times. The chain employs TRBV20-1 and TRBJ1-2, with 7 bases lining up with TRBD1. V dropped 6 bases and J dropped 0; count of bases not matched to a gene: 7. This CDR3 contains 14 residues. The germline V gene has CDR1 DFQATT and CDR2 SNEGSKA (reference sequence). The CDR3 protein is CSATTGWANYGYTF. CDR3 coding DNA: TGCAGTGCCACGACAGGGTGGGCTAACTATGGCTACACCTTC.

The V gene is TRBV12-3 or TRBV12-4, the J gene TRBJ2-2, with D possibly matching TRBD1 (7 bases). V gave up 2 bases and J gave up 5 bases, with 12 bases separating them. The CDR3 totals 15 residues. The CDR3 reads CASSLSQGGTGELFF. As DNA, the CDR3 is TGTGCCAGCAGTTTAAGTCAGGGGGGTACCGGGGAGCTGTTTTTT.

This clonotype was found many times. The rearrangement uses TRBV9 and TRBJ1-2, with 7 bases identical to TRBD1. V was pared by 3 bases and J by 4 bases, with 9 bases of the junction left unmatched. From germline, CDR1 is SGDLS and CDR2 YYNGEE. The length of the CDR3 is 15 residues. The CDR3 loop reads CASSAGTAKTYGYTF. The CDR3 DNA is TGTGCCAGCAGCGCCGGGACAGCCAAAACCTATGGCTACACCTTC.

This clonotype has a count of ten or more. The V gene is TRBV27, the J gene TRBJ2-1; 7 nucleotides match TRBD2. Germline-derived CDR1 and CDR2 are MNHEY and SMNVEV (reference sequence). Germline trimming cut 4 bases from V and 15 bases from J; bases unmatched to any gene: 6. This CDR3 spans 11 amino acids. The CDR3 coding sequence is TGTGCCAGCAGTTCGCCGGGACTACTGTTCTTC. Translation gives CASSSPGLLFF.

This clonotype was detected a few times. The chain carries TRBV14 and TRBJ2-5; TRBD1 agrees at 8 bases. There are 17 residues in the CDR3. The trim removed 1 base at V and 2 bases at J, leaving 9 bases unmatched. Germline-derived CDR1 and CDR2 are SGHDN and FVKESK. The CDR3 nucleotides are TGTGCCAGCAGCCAAGGACGCGATGACAGGGGACAAGAGACCCAGTACTTC. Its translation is CASSQGRDDRGQETQYF.

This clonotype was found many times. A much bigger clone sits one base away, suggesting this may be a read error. The CDR3 DNA is TGCACCAGCAGCTTGGTGTCAGGGGGCGACTACGAGCAGTACTTC. Its protein is CTSSLVSGGDYEQYF. The V and J genes are TRBV5-1 and TRBJ2-7; TRBD1 matches at 8 bases. Germline CDR1 SGHRS, CDR2 YFSETQ. CDR3 length equals 15 residues.

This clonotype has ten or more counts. CDR3 in DNA: TGTGCCAGCAGCGTTGGGACAGGGTGGAATGAGCAGTTCTTC. Translated: CASSVGTGWNEQFF. The chain combines TRBV9 with TRBJ2-1; 9 nucleotides align to TRBD1. The CDR3 is made up of 14 amino acids. V was pared by 2 bases and J by 7 bases, with 4 bases of the junction left unmatched. CDR1 is SGDLS, CDR2 YYNGEE, per germline.

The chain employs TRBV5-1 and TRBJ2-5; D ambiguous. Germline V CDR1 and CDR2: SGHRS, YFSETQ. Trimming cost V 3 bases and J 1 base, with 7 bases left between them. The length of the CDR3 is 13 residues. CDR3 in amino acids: CASSYSSQETQYF. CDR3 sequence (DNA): TGCGCCAGCAGCTATTCCAGCCAAGAGACCCAGTACTTC.

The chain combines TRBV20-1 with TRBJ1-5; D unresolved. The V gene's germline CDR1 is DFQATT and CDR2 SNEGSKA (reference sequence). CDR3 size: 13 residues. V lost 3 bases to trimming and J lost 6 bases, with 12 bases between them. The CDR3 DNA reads TGCAGTGCTAGCGGGATGGCCCGTCAGCCCCAGCATTTT. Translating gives CSASGMARQPQHF.

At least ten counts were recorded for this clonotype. CDR3 nucleotides: TGTGCCAGCAGCCTCCCCGGGGGACAGGGGGTCTACGAGCAGTACTTC. This translates into CASSLPGGQGVYEQYF. The chain employs TRBV28 and TRBJ2-7, with 11 bases identical to TRBD1. The CDR3 totals 16 residues. Germline V lookup: CDR1 MDHEN, CDR2 SYDVKM. Germline trimming cut 6 bases from V and 3 bases from J; bases unmatched to any gene: 10.

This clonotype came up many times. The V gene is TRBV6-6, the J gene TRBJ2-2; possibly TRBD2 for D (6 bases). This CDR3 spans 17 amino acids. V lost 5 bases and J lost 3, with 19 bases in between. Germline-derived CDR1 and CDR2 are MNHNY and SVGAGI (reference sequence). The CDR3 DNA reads TGTGCCAGCAGTCTATACAGACTAGATCCTCACACCGGGGAGCTGTTTTTT. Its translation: CASSLYRLDPHTGELFF.

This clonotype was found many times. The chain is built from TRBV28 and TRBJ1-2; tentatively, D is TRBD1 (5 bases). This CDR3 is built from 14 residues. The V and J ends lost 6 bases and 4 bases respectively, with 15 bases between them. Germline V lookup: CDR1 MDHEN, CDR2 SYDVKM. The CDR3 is CASRVRDLSYGYTF. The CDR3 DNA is TGTGCCAGCAGAGTCCGGGACCTCAGCTATGGCTACACCTTC.

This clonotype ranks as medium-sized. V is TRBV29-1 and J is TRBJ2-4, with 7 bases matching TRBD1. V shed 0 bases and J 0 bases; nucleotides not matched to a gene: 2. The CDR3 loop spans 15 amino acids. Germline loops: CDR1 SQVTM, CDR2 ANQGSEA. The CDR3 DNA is TGCAGCGTTGAAGATCAGGGGGTAGCCAAAAACATTCAGTACTTC. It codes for CSVEDQGVAKNIQYF.

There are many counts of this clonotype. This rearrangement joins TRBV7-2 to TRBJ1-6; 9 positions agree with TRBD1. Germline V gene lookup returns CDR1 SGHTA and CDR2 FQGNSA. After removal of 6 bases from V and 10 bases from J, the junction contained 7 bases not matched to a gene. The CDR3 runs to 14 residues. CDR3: CASSTGGGGSPLHF. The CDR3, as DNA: TGTGCCAGCAGTACAGGGGGCGGAGGGTCACCCCTCCACTTT.